This entry concerns a single TCR beta chain. Its cognate antigen is unknown. The data belong to a study of cytomegalovirus exposure and HLA in healthy donors. Study at large: Per a later analysis, the 550 to 850 first-cohort and 120 validation repertoires shared one platform. Whole-study findings and limits: Published work reported that the classifier diagnosed cytomegalovirus status with high specificity and sensitivity. It was about 150 TCR beta chains that were listed as cytomegalovirus-associated.

Method: immunoSEQ multiplex PCR; TCRdb's copy keeps in-frame clones and lacks some. This table holds 220,000 or so clones, around nine tenths found once. Germline values: CDR1 SNHLY, CDR2 FYNNEI. V gave up 4 bases and J gave up 4 bases; unmatched junction bases: 7. The CDR3 has 17 residues. The chain carries TRBV2 and TRBJ2-6; 10 nucleotides match TRBD2. The sample taken for sequencing was PBMCs. This sequence originates from a woman aged 18-29 years in good health and CMV-seronegative. CDR3 residues: CASSVSGRASGANVLTF. The DNA of the CDR3 is TGTGCCAGCAGTGTAAGCGGGAGGGCGTCGGGGGCCAACGTCCTGACTTTC.